The source of this T cell receptor (beta chain) is a study of T cells after posttransplantation cyclophosphamide. Study findings and constraints: Skin or GI-infiltrating T cells shared few TRB sequences with blood. Later blood repertoires were often dominated by clones from the donor CD8+ memory compartment. Recipient CMV seropositivity and CMV reactivation strongly tracked TRB clonality.

A marrow graft followed busulfan-fludarabine conditioning, with cyclophosphamide on days +3 and +4. The CDR3 sequence is 14 residues long. The germline V gene has CDR1 MNHEY and CDR2 SVGAGI. Trimming took 3 bases from V and 4 from J, leaving 12 bases between them. Clones were read by immunoSEQ multiplex PCR, and TCRdb kept only the in-frame ones, dropping some. Among 30,000 to 45,000 clones listed, approximately 78% were seen once. Remarks on this clone: Its antigen is undetermined.

This sequence joins TRBV6-5 and TRBJ1-1; D might be TRBD1 (5 bases). This clonotype was obtained from a female patient aged 40-49 years who received an allogeneic stem cell transplant from a related donor, was CMV-positive, and had no GVHD. The T cells may partly be graft donor cells. This specimen was CD4+ T cells sorted from blood, taken approximately 1,900 days after a stem cell transplant with posttransplant cyclophosphamide. The CDR3: CASSYQGQVTEAFF. The DNA for the CDR3 is TGTGCCAGCAGTTATCAGGGCCAGGTCACTGAAGCTTTCTTT.